Below, 30 T cell receptor beta chains from the same sample are listed, as sequenced in a study of blood T cell repertoires in COVID-19. Repertoires were generated with immunoSEQ multiplex PCR, while TCRdb's copy carries only in-frame clones and drops some. Among hundreds of thousands of clones listed, 85% were seen once. Sequencing was carried out using PBMCs or T cells enriched from blood (not recorded which). Receptors originate from a middle-aged man who had recovered from COVID-19.

The chain has TRBV27 and TRBJ2-3, with D maybe TRBD2 (6 bases). This CDR3 is 13 amino acids long. Germline lookup yields CDR1 MNHEY and CDR2 SMNVEV (reference sequence). V was cut by 5 bases and J by 3 bases, with 9 bases left in between. DNA for the CDR3: TGTGCCAGCAGTGACGGGGGTACAGATACGCAGTATTTT. It translates to CASSDGGTDTQYF.

V is TRBV6-2 or TRBV6-3 and J is TRBJ1-2, with TRBD1 as a possible D gene (5 bases). This CDR3 is built from 14 residues. Per germline, CDR1 MNHEY and CDR2 SVGEGT. V dropped 2 bases and J dropped 3 bases, with 10 bases sitting between them. The CDR3 protein is CASSYRQGDYGYTF. In nucleotides, the CDR3 is TGTGCCAGCAGTTACCGGCAGGGTGACTATGGCTACACCTTC.

The gene calls are TRBV4-3 and TRBJ1-5; 8 positions agree with TRBD1. This CDR3 has 15 residues. J lost 5 bases, V lost 5 bases, and 8 bases had no gene match. The germline CDR1 and CDR2 sequences are LGHNA and YSLEER. The CDR3 DNA reads TGCGCCAGCAGCTGGGGGACAGGCATTGATCAGCCCCAGCATTTT. It yields the protein CASSWGTGIDQPQHF.

The chain employs TRBV30 and TRBJ2-6; TRBD2 matches at 8 bases. CDR1 and CDR2 (germline): GTSNPN, SVGIG (reference sequence). The CDR3 loop spans 17 amino acids. J lost 4 bases, V lost 4 bases, and 12 bases had no gene match. The DNA of the CDR3 is TGTGCCTGGAAAGGGTCCCGGGGGGGGTCCGGGGCCAACGTCCTGACTTTC. Protein: CAWKGSRGGSGANVLTF.

V gene TRBV6-4 combines with J gene TRBJ2-5; D is perhaps TRBD2 (6 bases). Trimming removed 10 bases from V and 2 bases from J, with 14 bases in between. Germline V gives CDR1 MRHNA, CDR2 SNTAGT. This CDR3 is 13 amino acids long. The CDR3 DNA reads as TGTGCCATCCCTGCCGGGACTCAAGAGACCCAGTACTTC. This gives the protein CAIPAGTQETQYF.

The chain recombines TRBV5-1 with TRBJ2-7; 7 bases match TRBD1. J lost 6 bases, V lost 7 bases, and 13 bases had no gene match. Germline CDR1 SGHRS, CDR2 YFSETQ. The CDR3 consists of 14 residues. DNA for the CDR3: TGCGCCAGCCGGGACAGTGGGGTCGTCGGCGAGCAGTACTTC. Translation: CASRDSGVVGEQYF.

V is TRBV7-8 and J is TRBJ1-2, with 8 bases fitting TRBD1. J lost 10 bases, V lost 7 bases, and 5 bases had no gene match. CDR3 length equals 11 residues. Germline CDR1 and CDR2: SGHVS and FQNEAQ. CDR3 region: CASNEQGDYTF. For the CDR3, the DNA is TGTGCCAGCAACGAACAGGGGGACTACACCTTC.

V is TRBV7-6 and J is TRBJ2-2; tentatively, D is TRBD2 (5 bases). Trimming stripped 5 bases from V and 6 bases from J, with 13 bases between. Germline lookup yields CDR1 SGHVS and CDR2 FNYEAQ. The CDR3 spans 14 residues. CDR3 DNA: TGTGCCAGCAGCCCCCGGACTGCGGCCGGGGAGCTGTTTTTT. Translated: CASSPRTAAGELFF.

A note on this clone: Distinct nucleotide sequences in the sample also encode this CDR3. The J gene is TRBJ2-7, the V gene TRBV18; 10 bases match TRBD1. This CDR3 contains 13 residues. In germline, CDR1 is KGHSH, CDR2 LQKENI. J lost 4 bases, V lost 4 bases, and 1 base had no gene match. CDR3 loop: CASSQGQGYEQYF. The CDR3 DNA is TGTGCCAGCTCACAGGGACAGGGGTACGAGCAGTACTTC.

This clone was seen once. This CDR3 is CASSFTGPGNTIYF. In nucleotides, the CDR3 is TGTGCCAGCAGCTTTACAGGCCCCGGAAACACCATATATTTT. V usage is TRBV7-9 and J usage is TRBJ1-3, with a tentative D call TRBD1 (5 bases). The CDR3 is 14 residues long. The germline V and J ends were trimmed by 3 bases and 4 bases, with 10 bases remaining between them. Germline CDR1 reads SEHNR; CDR2 reads FQNEAQ (reference sequence).

The chain joins TRBV5-4 to TRBJ2-7; 14 nucleotides match TRBD2. J was trimmed by 4 bases and V by 4 bases; bases with no gene match: 7. This CDR3 is 16 amino acids long. Germline CDR1 is SGHNT and CDR2 is YYREEE (reference sequence). The CDR3 coding sequence is TGTGCCAGCAGCCGCGGGACTAGCGGGAGTTTGTACGAGCAGTACTTC. Amino acids: CASSRGTSGSLYEQYF.

The chain recombines TRBV6-1 with TRBJ2-2; TRBD1 agrees at 9 bases. V shed 0 bases and J 7 bases; nucleotides not matched to a gene: 6. Germline CDR1 and CDR2: MNHNS and SASEGT. The CDR3 is 16 amino acids. CDR3 loop: CASSEAGTGMRGELFF. The CDR3, as DNA: TGTGCCAGCAGTGAAGCTGGGACAGGGATGCGCGGGGAGCTGTTTTTT.

This clone was seen a handful of times. This chain links TRBV4-2 with TRBJ2-7; 8 nucleotides match TRBD1. Per germline, CDR1 LGHNA and CDR2 YNFKEQ. The CDR3 is 14 residues long. The junction had 3 bases not matched to a gene; V was cut back by 3 bases and J by 2 bases. The CDR3: CASSQFRGPYEQYF. For the CDR3, the DNA is TGTGCCAGCAGCCAGTTCAGGGGGCCCTACGAGCAGTACTTC.

The rearrangement links TRBV4-1 to TRBJ1-5, with a possible D match to TRBD1 (5 bases). CDR1 MGHRA and CDR2 YSYEKL come from the germline V gene. V was cut by 0 bases and J by 5 bases, with 11 bases left in between. This CDR3 region has 15 residues. In DNA form, the CDR3 reads TGCGCCAGCAGCCAAGAATTAGGGGAATATCAGCCCCAGCATTTT. Residues: CASSQELGEYQPQHF.

The chain uses TRBV18 and TRBJ1-2, with 8 bases identical to TRBD1. Germline V gives CDR1 KGHSH, CDR2 LQKENI. The CDR3 has 15 amino acids. Trimming took 4 bases from V and 4 from J; bases not matched to a gene: 8. The CDR3: CASSQSQGEIYGYTF. CDR3 nucleotide sequence: TGTGCCAGCTCACAGTCACAGGGGGAAATCTATGGCTACACCTTC. Based on the CDR3 plus reference TRBV18 and TRBJ1-2, the full variable domain is NAGVMQNPRHLVRRRGQEARLRCSPMKGHSHVYWYRQLPEEGLKFMVYLQKENIIDESGMPKERFSAEFPKEGPSILRIQQVVRGDSAAYFCASSQSQGEIYGYTFGSGTRLTVV.

V gene TRBV9 combines with J gene TRBJ1-1; D possibly corresponds to TRBD1 (5 bases). The CDR3 runs 16 residues. V was cut by 5 bases and J by 4 bases, with 21 bases left in between. Looked up from germline, CDR1 is SGDLS and CDR2 is YYNGEE. This CDR3 is CASSLLSRPQGTEAFF. The CDR3 DNA reads as TGTGCCAGCAGTCTACTGTCCAGGCCTCAGGGCACTGAAGCTTTCTTT.

About this clone: Distinct nucleotide sequences in the sample also encode this CDR3. This chain joins TRBV24-1 and TRBJ1-5, with TRBD1 identical over 7 bases. CDR1 KGHDR and CDR2 SFDVKD come from the germline V gene. V trimming: 7 bases; J trimming: 1 base; junction bases outside the gene matches: 3. The CDR3 consists of 14 residues. DNA of the CDR3: TGTGCCACCAGCGTGGGACAGAGCAATCAGCCCCAGCATTTT. This codes for CATSVGQSNQPQHF.

This chain connects TRBV9 to TRBJ2-1; no firm D call. This CDR3 is built from 15 residues. Trimming cost V 4 bases and J 0 bases, with 11 bases left between them. Germline CDR1 and CDR2: SGDLS and YYNGEE. The CDR3 nucleotides are TGTGCCAGCAGCCGTGGCTTAAGCTCCTACAATGAGCAGTTCTTC. This gives the protein CASSRGLSSYNEQFF.

The V call is TRBV5-4, the J call TRBJ2-7; D is perhaps TRBD1 (8 bases). Trimming shortened V by 4 bases and J by 7 bases, and 21 bases separated the two germline ends. Germline V gives CDR1 SGHNT, CDR2 YYREEE (reference sequence). The CDR3 runs 15 residues. CDR3 loop: CASSPGGQAVGEQYF. The CDR3 DNA sequence: TGTGCCAGCAGCCCGGGGGGACAGGCTGTAGGGGAGCAGTACTTC.

This clone was seen a few times. The genes are TRBV5-6 and TRBJ1-1; a weak D match, TRBD1 (5 bases). Germline V gives CDR1 SGHDT, CDR2 YYEEEE. This CDR3 has 13 amino acids. V lost 3 bases, J lost 11 bases, and 17 bases lay in between. The CDR3 loop is CASSSIGSGRAFF. In nucleotides, the CDR3 is TGTGCCAGCAGCTCTATCGGATCAGGGAGGGCTTTCTTT.

The CDR3 DNA sequence: TGTGCCAGTAAAAAATCACAAGGGGCAGGTCAGCCCCAGCATTTT. Its translation is CASKKSQGAGQPQHF. The chain is built from TRBV19 and TRBJ1-5; possibly TRBD1 for D (5 bases). CDR3 length: 15 residues. V lost 7 bases and J 6 bases, leaving 19 bases between the germline ends. The germline CDR1 and CDR2 sequences are LNHDA and SQIVND (reference sequence). The full variable domain, its missing parts supplied by reference TRBV19 and TRBJ1-5, is DGGITQSPKYLFRKEGQNVTLSCEQNLNHDAMYWYRQDPGQGLRLIYYSQIVNDFQKGDIAEGYSVSREKKESFPLTVTSAQKNPTAFYLCASKKSQGAGQPQHFGDGTRLSIL.

The chain uses TRBV3-1 (or the pseudogene TRBV3-2) and TRBJ2-7, with 14 bases identical to TRBD2. Looked up from germline, CDR1 is LGHDT and CDR2 is YNNKEL (reference sequence). This CDR3 is built from 16 residues. V lost 4 bases, J lost 4 bases, and 6 bases stayed unmatched. In nucleotides, the CDR3 is TGTGCCAGCAGCCGAGGGACTAGCGGGAGTAGGTACGAGCAGTACTTC. This translates into CASSRGTSGSRYEQYF.

Only a few counts were recorded for this clone. V is TRBV3-1 (or the pseudogene TRBV3-2) and J is TRBJ2-1, with D possibly TRBD2 on 5 matching bases. The ends were cut back, 4 bases at V and 7 bases at J, with 14 bases in the middle. This CDR3 spans 14 amino acids. Germline V gives CDR1 LGHDT, CDR2 YNNKEL (reference sequence). This CDR3 reads CASSRPERWNEQFF. As DNA, the CDR3 is TGTGCCAGCAGCCGTCCGGAGCGGTGGAATGAGCAGTTCTTC.

The CDR3 sequence: CASSLVSRRNTEAFF. The CDR3 DNA reads TGTGCCAGCAGCTTAGTATCCAGGCGAAACACTGAAGCTTTCTTT. The chain links TRBV7-8 to TRBJ1-1; D not certain. Trimming cost V 1 base and J 2 bases, with 11 bases left between them. CDR1 and CDR2 (germline): SGHVS, FQNEAQ. The CDR3 contains 15 residues.

This chain uses TRBV2 with TRBJ1-5, with D possibly matching TRBD1 (5 bases). Trimming removed 0 bases from V and 7 bases from J, with 16 bases in between. Germline lookup yields CDR1 SNHLY and CDR2 FYNNEI. The CDR3 length is 16 residues. CDR3 sequence (DNA): TGTGCCAGCAGTGAAGCGCATATCCGGGGGTTACAGCCCCAGCATTTT. Amino acid sequence: CASSEAHIRGLQPQHF.

A few counts support this clone. The chain recombines TRBV4-1 with TRBJ1-2; 10 nucleotides line up with TRBD1. Germline CDR1 and CDR2: MGHRA and YSYEKL. With 3 bases clipped from V and 3 bases from J, the junction kept 7 bases outside the gene matches. The CDR3 extends over 16 amino acids. CDR3 in amino acids: CASSHGTGAYDYGYTF. The CDR3 nucleotides are TGCGCCAGCAGCCACGGGACAGGGGCGTATGACTATGGCTACACCTTC.

The rearrangement links TRBV5-1 to TRBJ2-3; 8 bases agree with TRBD1. In germline, CDR1 is SGHRS, CDR2 YFSETQ. V lost 0 bases to trimming and J lost 4 bases; unmatched junction nucleotides: 4. The CDR3 length is 15 residues. CDR3 protein: CASSLGSGGADTQYF. CDR3 coding DNA: TGCGCCAGCAGCTTGGGGTCAGGGGGCGCAGATACGCAGTATTTT.

This chain uses TRBV2 with TRBJ1-2; TRBD1 matches at 9 bases. The CDR3 spans 12 residues. Germline lookup yields CDR1 SNHLY and CDR2 FYNNEI. The J segment lost 7 bases and the V segment lost 11 bases, leaving 8 bases of the junction unmatched. The CDR3 nucleotides read TGTGCCGACAGACAGGGGGAGGGTGGCTACACCTTC. This translates into CADRQGEGGYTF. The whole variable domain, filled in from reference TRBV2 and TRBJ1-2, reads EPEVTQTPSHQVTQMGQEVILRCVPISNHLYFYWYRQILGQKVEFLVSFYNNEISEKSEIFDDQFSVERPDGSNFTLKIRSTKLEDSAMYFCADRQGEGGYTFGSGTRLTVV.

This clone was seen just once. This chain joins TRBV15 and TRBJ2-7; D is possibly TRBD1 (7 bases). V gave up 1 base and J gave up 2 bases, with 15 bases separating them. The CDR3 is 16 amino acids. Germline-derived CDR1 and CDR2 are LNHNV and YYDKDF (reference sequence). This CDR3 is CATSRAGGGGTYEQYF. The DNA for the CDR3 is TGTGCCACCAGCAGAGCAGGAGGAGGGGGCACCTACGAGCAGTACTTC.

This sequence joins TRBV7-2 and TRBJ2-7; tentatively, D is TRBD2 (5 bases). With 1 base removed from V and 5 bases from J, the gap between germline ends came to 15 bases. Germline lookup yields CDR1 SGHTA and CDR2 FQGNSA. There are 15 residues in the CDR3. This chain's CDR3 is CASSLEWESTDEQYF. The CDR3 DNA sequence: TGTGCCAGCAGCTTAGAATGGGAGAGTACGGACGAGCAGTACTTC.